This T cell receptor beta chain was sequenced in a study of cytomegalovirus exposure and HLA in healthy donors. A multiplex PCR was run with 60 Vbeta primers and 13 Jbeta primers. Original processing notes: A later analysis tallied 87 million or so unique TCR beta chains, about 11 million of them shared. Here immunoSEQ multiplex PCR was the method, and the copy in TCRdb shows in-frame clones only, minus some. V and J calls and clone size are copied from that table; D and trimming were computed from the DNA. Of 120,000 or so clones detected, around 80% appear once; the ten largest clones hold around 3.5%. The CDR3 consists of 17 residues. The V gene's germline CDR1 is SEHNR and CDR2 FQNEAQ (reference sequence). V lost 4 bases, J lost 4 bases, and 9 bases stayed unmatched.

The sequencing sample was made of PBMCs. This sequence joins TRBV7-9 and TRBJ2-3; 12 bases match TRBD2. This TCR derives from a man in his thirties or forties in good health and CMV-seronegative. CDR3 DNA: TGTGCCAGCAGCTCCTTTAGACTAGCGGGAGCGGCAGATACGCAGTATTTT. Translated, it gives CASSSFRLAGAADTQYF.